The clone carrying this T cell receptor beta chain appeared once. These data are taken from a study of blood T cell repertoires in COVID-19. Study-level information: Samples taken during acute and convalescent COVID-19 were collected in the United States, Italy and Spain. T cells, B-cell-depleted T cells, or PBMCs supplied cDNA or gDNA.

Assay: immunoSEQ multiplex PCR; the TCRdb copy retains only in-frame clones and omits some. The repertoire holds 150,000 to 200,000 clones, with 80% to 85% as singletons. V lost 4 bases and J lost 2, with 21 bases in between. The CDR3 covers 17 residues. In germline, CDR1 is SGHDN, CDR2 FVKESK. J is TRBJ2-7 and V is TRBV14, with D perhaps TRBD1 (6 bases). Sequenced sample: peripheral blood. This sequence originates from a woman between 40 and 55 years old with COVID-19, enrolled during active disease. CDR3 coding DNA: TGTGCCAGCAGCCGACTGCCCTCAGGGGTAGGTGCCTACGAGCAGTACTTC. Protein sequence: CASSRLPSGVGAYEQYF.